The clone carrying this TCR beta chain was picked up many times. Its antigen is unidentified. The CDR3 length is 13 residues. CDR1 is SQVTM, CDR2 ANQGSEA, per germline. J was trimmed by 2 bases and V by 6 bases; bases with no gene match: 6. This record comes from a study of Graves' ophthalmopathy and Graves' hyperthyroidism. Study summary: Peripheral blood was obtained at first diagnosis, ahead of any treatment.

As the template, RNA transcripts were used to amplify TCR beta CDR3 regions. The authors performed first-round RT-PCR with HTBI primers and then a second-round multiplex PCR. TCRdb processed the multiplex PCR reads anew with MiXCR; each CDR3 protein has one entry. The sample has some 520,000 distinct CDR3 sequences; approximately 14% are singletons. Study-wide results and limits: Blood was where most expanded thyroid clonotypes above 0.001 frequency also turned up. A roughly 80% specificity and approximately 88% sensitivity were achieved by a 13-signature model that separated ophthalmopathy from stable hyperthyroidism.

The J gene is TRBJ2-7, the V gene TRBV29-1; 8 bases match TRBD1. The TCR was taken from a woman between 25 and 40 years old with Graves' ophthalmopathy. The sample taken for sequencing was blood. The CDR3 sequence is CSVLRTGTYEQYF. Written as DNA, the CDR3 is TGCAGCGTACTGAGGACAGGGACCTACGAGCAGTACTTC.